These 32 T cell receptor beta chains came from one sample sequenced in a study of T cell repertoires in cytomegalovirus infection (dated by TCRdb to the late 2010s). The run used an Illumina HiSeq 1500. Using fastp trimming at Q25 and MiXCR clonotype assembly, TCRdb reanalyzed the public sequencing data and kept in-frame beta chains. Each record represents a unique CDR3 protein, reported with the most common genes and DNA among its rows. This sample comprises under 150,000 distinct CDR3 sequences, 7.5% to 9% of them detected only once. 9.5% to 13% of the sample lies in the top ten. Source material: PBMCs. The receptor source for this set is a human donor in good health (CMV status not recorded). Some clones in this sample may be carry-over from other donors' samples.

This clonotype was observed a handful of times. The V call is TRBV3-1, the J call TRBJ1-1; tentatively, D is TRBD1 (5 bases). V was shortened by 4 bases and J by 2 bases, with 11 bases between the two germline ends. The CDR3 is made up of 14 amino acids. Germline V gene lookup returns CDR1 LGHDT and CDR2 YNNKEL (reference sequence). This chain's CDR3 is CASSRNGGNTEAFF. In DNA form, the CDR3 reads TGTGCCAGCAGCCGGAACGGGGGTAACACTGAAGCTTTCTTT.

In this sample, this clonotype turned up many times. This chain connects TRBV28 to TRBJ1-2, with no clear D. Germline V gene data show CDR1 as MDHEN and CDR2 as SYDVKM. CDR3 length: 14 amino acids. Trimming removed 7 bases at V and 4 bases at J, with 16 bases between. CDR3 bases: TGTGCCAGCAAGTCAGGTACCAAGGGCTATGGCTACACCTTC. Its translation is CASKSGTKGYGYTF.

This clonotype was observed a few times. The chain employs TRBV2 and TRBJ1-5, with D hard to call. CDR3 length: 13 amino acids. CDR1 and CDR2 from the germline V gene are SNHLY and FYNNEI. V dropped 4 bases and J dropped 7 bases, with 11 bases sitting between them. This CDR3 reads CASSATPGQPQHF. In nucleotides, the CDR3 is TGTGCCAGCAGTGCAACGCCGGGCCAGCCCCAGCATTTT.

There are many counts of this clonotype. The V and J genes are TRBV12-3 or TRBV12-4 and TRBJ1-5, with 7 bases identical to TRBD1. The CDR3 length is 14 residues. V was pared by 0 bases and J by 4 bases, with 0 bases of the junction left unmatched. The CDR3 loop reads CASSLAGQNQPQHF. The CDR3 DNA reads TGTGCCAGCAGTTTAGCGGGACAGAATCAGCCCCAGCATTTT.

The sample holds many counts of this clonotype. This chain uses TRBV12-3 or TRBV12-4 with TRBJ1-2; D gene unclear. V dropped 6 bases and J dropped 0 bases, with 11 bases sitting between them. The CDR3 extends over 14 amino acids. The CDR3 loop reads CASSTGRANYGYTF. DNA of the CDR3: TGTGCCAGCAGCACCGGGAGAGCTAACTATGGCTACACCTTC.

This clonotype showed up many times. This rearrangement joins TRBV5-6 to TRBJ1-1; D possibly corresponds to TRBD1 (6 bases). Between the trimmed V and J ends, which lost 4 bases and 0 bases, there was a span of 13 bases. The germline V gene has CDR1 SGHDT and CDR2 YYEEEE. The CDR3 length is 15 residues. The CDR3 spells CASSVGQIMNTEAFF. Here the CDR3 DNA reads TGTGCCAGCAGCGTCGGACAGATCATGAACACTGAAGCTTTCTTT.

This clonotype was counted at least ten times. V gene TRBV30 combines with J gene TRBJ1-1; no definite D call. The CDR3 length is 13 residues. From germline, CDR1 is GTSNPN and CDR2 SVGIG (reference sequence). Trimming cost V 1 base and J 0 bases, with 6 bases left between them. The CDR3 DNA sequence: TGTGCCTGGAGTGGGGATATGAACACTGAAGCTTTCTTT. Its translation is CAWSGDMNTEAFF.

At least ten counts were recorded for this clonotype. V is TRBV12-3 or TRBV12-4 and J is TRBJ1-2; 9 nucleotides agree with TRBD1. The V gene end was trimmed by 5 bases and the J gene end by 2 bases; junction bases not matched to a gene: 6. The length of the CDR3 is 15 residues. The CDR3 bases are TGTGCCAGCAGTCTTGTGGGACAGGGAAACTATGGCTACACCTTC. This gives the protein CASSLVGQGNYGYTF.

This clonotype was observed at least ten times. The CDR3, as DNA: TGTGCCAGCAGTGCAGGGATGAACACTGAAGCTTTCTTT. Its translation: CASSAGMNTEAFF. The chain joins TRBV2 to TRBJ1-1, with D perhaps TRBD1 (5 bases). Per the germline V gene, CDR1 is SNHLY and CDR2 is FYNNEI. Trimming removed 4 bases at V and 0 bases at J, with 6 bases between. There are 13 residues in the CDR3.

This clonotype appeared many times. The rearrangement links TRBV7-2 to TRBJ1-4, with 7 bases identical to TRBD1. The V and J ends lost 5 bases and 3 bases, in that order; junction bases with no gene match: 9. Per the germline V gene, CDR1 is SGHTA and CDR2 is FQGNSA. The CDR3 is 16 amino acids. This chain's CDR3 is CASSNSPGQPNEKLFF. The CDR3 DNA sequence: TGTGCCAGCAGCAATTCACCGGGACAGCCTAATGAAAAACTGTTTTTT.

This clonotype was observed many times. The chain is built from TRBV7-2 and TRBJ2-3, with TRBD2 matching 11 bases. This CDR3 has 18 residues. Germline CDR1 reads SGHTA; CDR2 reads FQGNSA. J gave up 0 bases and V 1 base, and 6 bases lay outside the gene matches. CDR3 bases: TGTGCCAGCAGCTTAGTAGGACTAGCGGGTCCTAGCACAGATACGCAGTATTTT. It codes for CASSLVGLAGPSTDTQYF.

This clonotype has a handful of counts. The chain links TRBV5-1 to TRBJ2-1; tentative D call: TRBD1 (6 bases). The CDR3 runs 15 residues. The germline CDR1 and CDR2 sequences are SGHRS and YFSETQ. V lost 2 bases to trimming and J lost 0 bases, with 9 bases between them. CDR3 in DNA: TGCGCCAGCAGCTTTGGGGGCCCCTCCTACAATGAGCAGTTCTTC. This codes for CASSFGGPSYNEQFF.

This clonotype was found many times. The chain is built from TRBV29-1 and TRBJ2-3, with 10 positions matching TRBD2. Unmatched junction bases numbered 11, after V lost 4 bases and J lost 4 bases. The CDR3 is 16 residues long. CDR1 is SQVTM and CDR2 is ANQGSEA in the germline V gene. CDR3 sequence: CSVVGQRGGSADTQYF. CDR3 coding DNA: TGCAGCGTTGTAGGACAGCGGGGGGGCTCTGCAGATACGCAGTATTTT.

The genes are TRBV5-1 and TRBJ2-5; D gene uncertain. Trimming removed 4 bases at V and 4 bases at J, with 11 bases between. The CDR3 spans 13 residues. Germline V lookup: CDR1 SGHRS, CDR2 YFSETQ. The CDR3 region is CASSPGGVETQYF. DNA for the CDR3: TGCGCCAGCAGCCCTGGTGGGGTAGAGACCCAGTACTTC.

This sequence joins TRBV12-3 or TRBV12-4 and TRBJ2-7; D unresolved. The CDR3 length is 13 residues. V shed 5 bases and J shed 2 bases, with 10 bases lying between them. CDR3 DNA sequence: TGTGCCAGCAGTCTGAGACCACCCTACGAGCAGTACTTC. Encoded protein: CASSLRPPYEQYF.

This clonotype was detected a few times. This CDR3 is CASRPLGGGPEETQYF. CDR3 DNA sequence: TGTGCCAGCAGACCCCTCGGCGGGGGGCCCGAAGAGACCCAGTACTTC. The chain uses TRBV28 and TRBJ2-5; TRBD2 matches 8 bases. Germline V lookup: CDR1 MDHEN, CDR2 SYDVKM. V lost 6 bases, J lost 3 bases, and 12 bases stayed unmatched. CDR3 size: 16 residues.

This clonotype appeared many times. The chain combines TRBV29-1 with TRBJ2-1; 10 positions agree with TRBD1. The trim removed 4 bases at V and 0 bases at J, leaving 0 bases unmatched. This CDR3 has 14 residues. The V gene's germline CDR1 is SQVTM and CDR2 ANQGSEA. The CDR3 region has the DNA TGCAGCGTTGGGGACAGGGGCTCCTACAATGAGCAGTTCTTC. Amino acid sequence: CSVGDRGSYNEQFF.

In its sample, this clonotype was seen many times. V usage is TRBV29-1 and J usage is TRBJ2-3; D unclear. The CDR3 covers 15 residues. Germline V lookup: CDR1 SQVTM, CDR2 ANQGSEA. Trimming left V 0 bases short and J 1 base short, with 11 bases between. The CDR3 region is CSVEDLDFGTDTQYF. The CDR3 DNA sequence: TGCAGCGTTGAAGATTTAGACTTTGGCACAGATACGCAGTATTTT.

V gene TRBV29-1 combines with J gene TRBJ2-2, with a possible D match to TRBD2 (6 bases). CDR3 length: 15 residues. In germline, CDR1 is SQVTM, CDR2 ANQGSEA. Deletions cut 7 bases from V and 0 bases from J, with 15 bases between. The CDR3 DNA sequence: TGCAGCGCCCGGGGGAAGGAAGCGAACACCGGGGAGCTGTTTTTT. As protein: CSARGKEANTGELFF.

The gene calls are TRBV28 and TRBJ2-1; TRBD2 matches at 9 bases. V lost 8 bases to trimming and J lost 2 bases; unmatched junction nucleotides: 4. Germline V gene sequence: CDR1 MDHEN, CDR2 SYDVKM. CDR3 size: 14 residues. As DNA, the CDR3 is TGTGCCAGCCTGTTAGCGGGAGCCTACAATGAGCAGTTCTTC. This encodes CASLLAGAYNEQFF. Filled out from reference TRBV28 and TRBJ2-1, the complete variable domain reads DVKVTQSSRYLVKRTGEKVFLECVQDMDHENMFWYRQDPGLGLRLIYFSYDVKMKEKGDIPEGYSVSREKKERFSLILESASTNQTSMYLCASLLAGAYNEQFFGPGTRLTVL.

This clonotype has at least ten counts. The gene calls are TRBV12-3 or TRBV12-4 and TRBJ2-1; D remains ambiguous. Trimming took off 4 bases at V and 4 bases at J, with 5 bases between the two ends. CDR3 size: 12 residues. CDR3: CASSSLYNEQFF. CDR3 sequence (DNA): TGTGCCAGCAGTTCGCTTTACAATGAGCAGTTCTTC.

This clonotype has at least ten counts. The V call is TRBV7-2, the J call TRBJ2-1, with 8 bases fitting TRBD2. The V and J ends lost 5 bases and 3 bases, in that order; junction bases with no gene match: 9. CDR1 is SGHTA and CDR2 is FQGNSA in the germline V gene. This CDR3 spans 16 amino acids. Written as DNA, the CDR3 is TGTGCCAGCAGCCCAGGACTAGCAGTTCTCTACAATGAGCAGTTCTTC. Translated: CASSPGLAVLYNEQFF.

A remark on this clonotype: The germline gene is not matched at one end of the junction; a read error may be the cause. V usage is TRBV15 and J usage is TRBJ1-5; D unclear. The germline CDR1 and CDR2 sequences are LNHNV and YYDKDF (reference sequence). The length of the CDR3 is 12 residues. As DNA, the CDR3 is TGTGCCACCAGCAGAGCCCATCAGCTCCAGCATTTT. This codes for CATSRAHQLQHF.

This clonotype was counted ten times or more. This chain links TRBV12-3 or TRBV12-4 with TRBJ2-6, with D possibly being TRBD1 (5 bases). Trimming stripped 6 bases from V and 0 bases from J, with 15 bases between. The CDR3 contains 17 residues. The CDR3 reads CASRLQVLSSGANVLTF. As DNA, the CDR3 is TGTGCCAGCAGATTACAGGTTCTCTCCTCTGGGGCCAACGTCCTGACTTTC.

This clonotype was observed many times. V and J are TRBV5-1 and TRBJ2-2, with D perhaps given as TRBD1 or TRBD2 (6 bases each). Trimming cost V 0 bases and J 6 bases, with 12 bases left between them. CDR3 length equals 15 residues. CDR1 and CDR2 from the germline V gene are SGHRS and YFSETQ. The CDR3 is CASSLAPGGPGELFF. CDR3 nucleotide sequence: TGCGCCAGCAGCTTGGCTCCCGGGGGCCCCGGGGAGCTGTTTTTT.

About this clonotype itself: Since a much larger clone is just one base distant, this may be a read error. This chain joins TRBV20-1 and TRBJ1-5, with 7 nucleotides matching TRBD1. This CDR3 is 13 amino acids long. Germline CDR1 DFQATT, CDR2 SNEGSKA (reference sequence). The CDR3 nucleotides are TGCAGTTCTAGTAGACAGGGAAGCCAGCCCCAGCATTTT. Protein product: CSSSRQGSQPQHF.

This clonotype has at least ten counts. CDR3 region: CASSLPLDPYEQYF. CDR3 coding DNA: TGTGCCAGCAGCCTCCCCTTAGACCCCTACGAGCAGTACTTC. The gene calls are TRBV14 and TRBJ2-7; D is unclear. V was pared by 4 bases and J by 2 bases, with 12 bases between. This CDR3 region has 14 residues. Germline V gives CDR1 SGHDN, CDR2 FVKESK.

This clonotype was seen a few times. The chain uses TRBV5-6 and TRBJ1-1; TRBD1 might be the D (5 bases). Per the germline V gene, CDR1 is SGHDT and CDR2 is YYEEEE. Trimming removed 0 bases at V and 5 bases at J, with 14 bases between. The CDR3 loop spans 15 amino acids. CDR3 residues: CASSLDAGLWTEAFF. The CDR3 DNA reads TGTGCCAGCAGCTTGGATGCAGGGCTGTGGACTGAAGCTTTCTTT.

This clonotype was recorded many times. The rearrangement uses TRBV12-3 or TRBV12-4 and TRBJ1-1, with 7 bases matching TRBD1. V gave up 6 bases and J gave up 4 bases; unmatched junction bases: 8. This CDR3 spans 14 amino acids. This CDR3 is CASRTGTAGTEAFF. The CDR3 region has the DNA TGTGCCAGCAGGACAGGGACCGCTGGCACTGAAGCTTTCTTT.

In this sample, this clonotype turned up many times. The V call is TRBV6-6, the J call TRBJ2-6; D is unclear. Germline lookup yields CDR1 MNHNY and CDR2 SVGAGI (reference sequence). Trimming shortened V by 3 bases and J by 4 bases, and 7 bases separated the two germline ends. There are 14 residues in the CDR3. DNA of the CDR3: TGTGCCAGCAGTTATGAGTCGGGGGCCAACGTCCTGACTTTC. Translating gives CASSYESGANVLTF.

This clonotype has ten or more counts. The chain employs TRBV7-9 and TRBJ2-3; TRBD1 aligns across 10 bases. The CDR3 is 14 amino acids. The ends lost 7 bases at V and 5 bases at J; junction bases unmatched: 6. Germline CDR1 SEHNR, CDR2 FQNEAQ (reference sequence). In DNA form, the CDR3 reads TGTGCCAGCAAGGACAGGGGGTTGGAAGATACGCAGTATTTT. It specifies CASKDRGLEDTQYF.

This clonotype was recorded at least ten times. This chain joins TRBV20-1 and TRBJ2-1; 7 bases match TRBD2. Germline CDR1 and CDR2: DFQATT and SNEGSKA (reference sequence). There are 15 residues in the CDR3. J lost 2 bases, V lost 3 bases, and 7 bases had no gene match. CDR3 coding DNA: TGCAGTGCTAGGAACCCCAGCGGGGCCTACAATGAGCAGTTCTTC. Protein product: CSARNPSGAYNEQFF.